The following is a TCR beta chain sequence with its context. Its antigen is undetermined. At one end, the junction sequence differs from germline, possibly due to a read error. The data belong to a study of regulatory T cells in long-lasting Graves disease. Study outcomes and limitations: Newly diagnosed disease favored TRBV20-1 and TRBJ2-1 over persistent disease. Patients with persistent Graves' had lower TCR diversity than newly diagnosed patients.

Time point denoted: persistent/refractory GD, antithyroid drugs over 5 years with positive TRAb. RNA extracted from PBMCs served as the sequencing template. Combining iRepertoire HTBI primers with Arm-PCR of CDR3 regions, the authors built TCR beta libraries. TCRdb redid the calling of the multiplex PCR reads with MiXCR, one entry per CDR3 protein. The table includes fewer than 450,000 distinct CDR3 sequences, about a quarter detected once. Germline CDR1 and CDR2: MDHEN and SYDVKM. The CDR3 extends over 12 amino acids. Sequenced material: peripheral blood mononuclear cells (PBMCs), taken when the disease was refractory, from a patient treated with antithyroid drugs. This chain uses TRBV28 with TRBJ2-1; D may be TRBD2 (6 bases). This receptor was obtained from a female donor with Graves disease. For the CDR3, the DNA is TGTGCCGCCGAAAGGCGGGGCAATGAGCAGTCCTTC. Translating gives CAAERRGNEQSF. The entire variable domain, with the rest obtained from reference TRBV28 and TRBJ2-1, is as follows: DVKVTQSSRYLVKRTGEKVFLECVQDMDHENMFWYRQDPGLGLRLIYFSYDVKMKEKGDIPEGYSVSREKKERFSLILESASTNQTSMYLCAAERRGNEQSFGPGTRLTVL.